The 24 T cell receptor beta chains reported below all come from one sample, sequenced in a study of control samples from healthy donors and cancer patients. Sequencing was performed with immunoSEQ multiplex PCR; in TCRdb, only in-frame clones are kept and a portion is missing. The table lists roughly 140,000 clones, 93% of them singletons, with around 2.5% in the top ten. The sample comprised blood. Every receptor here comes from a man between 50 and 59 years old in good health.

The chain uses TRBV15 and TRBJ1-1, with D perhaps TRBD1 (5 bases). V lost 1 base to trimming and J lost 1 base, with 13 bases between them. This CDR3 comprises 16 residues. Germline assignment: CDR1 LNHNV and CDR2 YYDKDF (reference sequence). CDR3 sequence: CATSRAGTAENTEAFF. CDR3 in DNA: TGTGCCACCAGCAGAGCAGGGACGGCCGAGAACACTGAAGCTTTCTTT.

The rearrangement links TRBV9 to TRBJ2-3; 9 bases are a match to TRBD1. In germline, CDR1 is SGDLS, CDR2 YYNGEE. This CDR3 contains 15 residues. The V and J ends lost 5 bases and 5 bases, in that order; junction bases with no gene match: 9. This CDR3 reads CASRPPGQGRDTQYF. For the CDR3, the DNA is TGTGCCAGCAGACCACCGGGACAGGGACGAGATACGCAGTATTTT.

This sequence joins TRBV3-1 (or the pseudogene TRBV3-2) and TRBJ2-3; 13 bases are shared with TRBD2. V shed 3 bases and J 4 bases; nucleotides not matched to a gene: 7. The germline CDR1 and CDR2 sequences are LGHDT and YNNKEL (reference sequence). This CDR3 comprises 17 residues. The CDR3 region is CASSHRTSGGGADTQYF. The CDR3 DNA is TGTGCCAGCAGCCACCGGACTAGCGGGGGTGGGGCAGATACGCAGTATTTT.

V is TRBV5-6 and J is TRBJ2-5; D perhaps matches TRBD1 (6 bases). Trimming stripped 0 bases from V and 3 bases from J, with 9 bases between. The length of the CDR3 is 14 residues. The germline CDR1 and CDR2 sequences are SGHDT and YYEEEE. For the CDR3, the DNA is TGTGCCAGCAGCTTGGTCAGGGGAGAAGAGACCCAGTACTTC. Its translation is CASSLVRGEETQYF.

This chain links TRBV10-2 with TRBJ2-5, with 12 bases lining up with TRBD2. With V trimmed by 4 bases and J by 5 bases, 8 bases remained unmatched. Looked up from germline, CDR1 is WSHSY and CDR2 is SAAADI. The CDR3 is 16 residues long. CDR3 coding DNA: TGCGCCAGCAGTGGACTAGCGGGAGCTCCCGGGGAGACCCAGTACTTC. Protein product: CASSGLAGAPGETQYF.

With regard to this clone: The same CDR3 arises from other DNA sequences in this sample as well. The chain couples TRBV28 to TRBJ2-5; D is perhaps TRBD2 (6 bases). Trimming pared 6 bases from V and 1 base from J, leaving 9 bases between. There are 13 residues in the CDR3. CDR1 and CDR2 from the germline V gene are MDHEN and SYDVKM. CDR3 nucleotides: TGTGCCAGCAGCCCCGGGGGCCAAGAGACCCAGTACTTC. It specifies CASSPGGQETQYF.

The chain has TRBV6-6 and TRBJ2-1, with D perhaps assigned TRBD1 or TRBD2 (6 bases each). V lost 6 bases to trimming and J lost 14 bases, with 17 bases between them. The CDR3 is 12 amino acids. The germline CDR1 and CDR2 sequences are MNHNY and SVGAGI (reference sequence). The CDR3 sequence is CASSTGGRGEFF. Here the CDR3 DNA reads TGTGCCAGCAGCACCGGGGGTAGGGGGGAGTTCTTC.

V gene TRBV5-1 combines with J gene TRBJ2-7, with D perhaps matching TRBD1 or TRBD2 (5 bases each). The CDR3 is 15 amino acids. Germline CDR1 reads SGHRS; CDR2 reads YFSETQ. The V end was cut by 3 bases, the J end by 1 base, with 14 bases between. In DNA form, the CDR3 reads TGCGCCAGCAGCTCCCAGGGTGGGGGATCCTACGAGCAGTACTTC. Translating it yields CASSSQGGGSYEQYF.

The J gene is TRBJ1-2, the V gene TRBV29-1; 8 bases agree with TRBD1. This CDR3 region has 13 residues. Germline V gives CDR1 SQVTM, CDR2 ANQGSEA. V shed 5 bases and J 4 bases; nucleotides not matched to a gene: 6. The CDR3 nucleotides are TGCAGCGTTCGAGACAGGGGCCCCTATGGCTACACCTTC. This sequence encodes CSVRDRGPYGYTF.

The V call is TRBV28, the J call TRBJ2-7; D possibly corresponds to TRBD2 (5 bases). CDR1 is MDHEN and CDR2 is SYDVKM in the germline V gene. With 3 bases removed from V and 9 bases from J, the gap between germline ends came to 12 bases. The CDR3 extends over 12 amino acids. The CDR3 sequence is CASSFLDGGQYF. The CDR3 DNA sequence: TGTGCCAGCAGTTTCCTGGACGGAGGGCAGTACTTC.

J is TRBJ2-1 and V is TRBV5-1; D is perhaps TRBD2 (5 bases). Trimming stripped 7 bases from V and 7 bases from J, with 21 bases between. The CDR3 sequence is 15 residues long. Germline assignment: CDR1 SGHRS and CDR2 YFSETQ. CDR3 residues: CASGILAAGFNEQFF. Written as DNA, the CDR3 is TGCGCCAGCGGTATACTTGCGGCGGGTTTTAATGAGCAGTTCTTC.

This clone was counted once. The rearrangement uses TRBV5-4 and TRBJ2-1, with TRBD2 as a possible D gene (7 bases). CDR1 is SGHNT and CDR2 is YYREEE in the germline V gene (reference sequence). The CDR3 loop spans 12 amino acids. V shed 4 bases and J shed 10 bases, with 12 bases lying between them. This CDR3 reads CASSQGRGEQFF. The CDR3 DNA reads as TGTGCCAGCAGCCAAGGGAGGGGGGAGCAGTTCTTC.

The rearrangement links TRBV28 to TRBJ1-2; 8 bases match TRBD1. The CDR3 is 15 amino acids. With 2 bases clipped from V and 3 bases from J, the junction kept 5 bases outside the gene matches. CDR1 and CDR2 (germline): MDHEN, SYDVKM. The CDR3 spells CASSLADRDDYGYTF. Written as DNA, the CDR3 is TGTGCCAGCAGTTTAGCGGACAGGGACGACTATGGCTACACCTTC.

The CDR3 loop reads CASSLDLNEQFF. CDR3 sequence (DNA): TGCGCCAGCAGCTTGGATCTTAATGAGCAGTTCTTC. J is TRBJ2-1 and V is TRBV5-1; the D is unclear. CDR1 is SGHRS, CDR2 YFSETQ, per germline. The CDR3 is made up of 12 amino acids. V was pared by 0 bases and J by 7 bases, with 5 bases between.

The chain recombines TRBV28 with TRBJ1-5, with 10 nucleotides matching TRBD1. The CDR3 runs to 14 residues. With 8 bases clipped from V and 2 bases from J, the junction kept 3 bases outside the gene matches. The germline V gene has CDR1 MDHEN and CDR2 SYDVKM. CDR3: CASGGTGGNQPQHF. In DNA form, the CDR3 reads TGTGCCAGCGGGGGGACAGGGGGCAATCAGCCCCAGCATTTT.

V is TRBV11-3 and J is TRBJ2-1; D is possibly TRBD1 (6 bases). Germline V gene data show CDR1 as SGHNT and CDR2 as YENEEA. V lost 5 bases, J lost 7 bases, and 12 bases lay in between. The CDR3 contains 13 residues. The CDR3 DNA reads TGTGCCAGCAGCGTCAACAGGGTTAATGAGCAGTTCTTC. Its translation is CASSVNRVNEQFF.

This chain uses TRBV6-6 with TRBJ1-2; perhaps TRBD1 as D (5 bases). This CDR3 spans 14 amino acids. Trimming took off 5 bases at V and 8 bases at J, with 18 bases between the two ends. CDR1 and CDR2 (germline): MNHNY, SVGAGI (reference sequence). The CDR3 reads CASSPRYEGQGYTF. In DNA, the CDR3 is TGTGCCAGCAGTCCTCGGTACGAGGGGCAAGGCTACACCTTC.

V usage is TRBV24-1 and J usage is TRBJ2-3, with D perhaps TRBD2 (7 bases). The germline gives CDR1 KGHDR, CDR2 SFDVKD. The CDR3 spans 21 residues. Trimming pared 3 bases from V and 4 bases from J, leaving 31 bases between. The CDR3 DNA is TGTGCCACCAGTGATCTTCGGGGGGCGGGAGAAAAGATCTCTACGGCAGATACGCAGTATTTT. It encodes CATSDLRGAGEKISTADTQYF.

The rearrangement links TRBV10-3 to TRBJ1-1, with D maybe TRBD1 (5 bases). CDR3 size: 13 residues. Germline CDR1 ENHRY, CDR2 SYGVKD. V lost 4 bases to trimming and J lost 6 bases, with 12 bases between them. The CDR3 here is CAISGVGTPEAFF. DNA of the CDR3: TGTGCCATCAGTGGGGTAGGGACCCCTGAAGCTTTCTTT.

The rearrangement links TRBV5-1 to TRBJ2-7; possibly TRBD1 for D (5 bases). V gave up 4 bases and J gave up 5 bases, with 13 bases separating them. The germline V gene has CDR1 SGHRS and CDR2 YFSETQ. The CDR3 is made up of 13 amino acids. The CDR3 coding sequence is TGCGCCAGCAGCATACAGGCTACGGACGAGCAGTACTTC. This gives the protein CASSIQATDEQYF.

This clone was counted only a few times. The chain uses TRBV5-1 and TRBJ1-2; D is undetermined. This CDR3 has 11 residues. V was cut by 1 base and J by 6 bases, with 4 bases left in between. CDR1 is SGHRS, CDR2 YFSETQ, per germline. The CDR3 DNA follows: TGCGCCAGCAGCTTGAATGATGGCTACACCTTC. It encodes CASSLNDGYTF. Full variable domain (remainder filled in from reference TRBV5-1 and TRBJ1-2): KAGVTQTPRYLIKTRGQQVTLSCSPISGHRSVSWYQQTPGQGLQFLFEYFSETQRNKGNFPGRFSGRQFSNSRSEMNVSTLELGDSALYLCASSLNDGYTFGSGTRLTVV.

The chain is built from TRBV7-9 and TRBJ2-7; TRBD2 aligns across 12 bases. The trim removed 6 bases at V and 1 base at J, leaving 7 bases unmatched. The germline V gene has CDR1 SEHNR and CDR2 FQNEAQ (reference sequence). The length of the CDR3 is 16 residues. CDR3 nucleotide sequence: TGTGCCAGCAGTTCCGGACTAGCGGGAATTTCCTACGAGCAGTACTTC. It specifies CASSSGLAGISYEQYF.

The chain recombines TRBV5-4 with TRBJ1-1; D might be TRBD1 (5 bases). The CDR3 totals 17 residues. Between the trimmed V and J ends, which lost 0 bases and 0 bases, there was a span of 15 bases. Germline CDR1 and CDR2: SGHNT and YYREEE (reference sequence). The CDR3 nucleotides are TGTGCCAGCAGCTTGGGACAGCGAATGGCTTTGAACACTGAAGCTTTCTTT. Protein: CASSLGQRMALNTEAFF.

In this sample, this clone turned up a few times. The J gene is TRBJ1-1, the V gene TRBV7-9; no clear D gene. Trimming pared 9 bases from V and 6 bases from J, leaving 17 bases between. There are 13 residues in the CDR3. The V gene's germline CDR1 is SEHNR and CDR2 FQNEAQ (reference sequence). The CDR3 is CASIREPAAEAFF. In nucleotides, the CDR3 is TGTGCCAGTATCCGCGAGCCGGCAGCTGAAGCTTTCTTT.